Described below is a single T cell receptor beta chain sequence and its context. The sample is drawn from a study of OX40 agonist ivuxolimab in advanced cancers. Study-wide context: Dosing consisted of intravenous ivuxolimab at 0.01 to 10 mg/kg every 2 weeks.

Only in-frame clones appear in the TCRdb table, and some are missing; sequencing was by immunoSEQ multiplex PCR. This table holds roughly 100,000 clones, about 86% found once. Germline-derived CDR1 and CDR2 are LNHDA and SQIVND (reference sequence). Trimming cost V 3 bases and J 5 bases, with 16 bases left between them. CDR3 size: 16 residues. The sequence came from an adult with an advanced solid tumor such as melanoma, head and neck, liver or kidney cancer. Sequencing was performed on CD4+ or CD8+ T cells sorted from blood, taken in a trial of the OX40 agonist ivuxolimab. V is TRBV19 and J is TRBJ1-4; the D is unclear. This CDR3 is CASSILSGRGNEKLFF. CDR3 DNA sequence: TGTGCCAGTAGTATCCTGTCAGGCAGAGGAAATGAAAAACTGTTTTTT.